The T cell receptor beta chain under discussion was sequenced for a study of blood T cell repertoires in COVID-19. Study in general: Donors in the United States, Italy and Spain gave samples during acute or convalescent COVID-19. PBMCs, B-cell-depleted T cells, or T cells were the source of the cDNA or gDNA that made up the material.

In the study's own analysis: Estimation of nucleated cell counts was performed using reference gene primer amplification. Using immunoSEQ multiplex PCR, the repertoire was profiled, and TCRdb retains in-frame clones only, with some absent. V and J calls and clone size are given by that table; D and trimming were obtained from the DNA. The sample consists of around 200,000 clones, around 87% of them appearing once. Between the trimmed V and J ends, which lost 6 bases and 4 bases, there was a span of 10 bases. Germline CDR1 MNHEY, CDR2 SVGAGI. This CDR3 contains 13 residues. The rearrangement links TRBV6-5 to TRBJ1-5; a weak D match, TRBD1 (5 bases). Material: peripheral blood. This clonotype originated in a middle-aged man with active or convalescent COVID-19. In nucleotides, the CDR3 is TGTGCCAGCAGCCAGACAGTAAATCAGCCCCAGCATTTT. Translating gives CASSQTVNQPQHF.